Listed here are 27 T cell receptor beta chains from one sample, sequenced in a study of tumor-infiltrating lymphocytes in primary liver carcinoma. Constant-region priming of about 500 ng total RNA yielded TCR beta cDNA. Sequencing libraries for TCR beta derived from three nested multiplex PCR rounds that used slightly modified ARM-PCR. The two initial PCR rounds, around 11 cycles each, used TRBV1-TRBV30 forward and C-beta reverse primers. TCRdb independently ran MiXCR on the multiplex PCR reads; one entry per CDR3 protein. The sample holds about 92,000 distinct CDR3 sequences, around 68% seen once. Bulk tissue was left unsorted, and RNA and DNA were co-extracted from roughly 20-30 mg of it. Sequenced: tumor-adjacent normal liver tissue. These receptors all stem from a man aged 40-55 years with primary liver carcinoma and hepatitis B virus infection.

This clonotype was seen just once. Just one base apart from a much larger clone, this may be a read error. Without the conserved terminal phenylalanine or tryptophan, this CDR3 likely stems from a read error. V gene TRBV7-8 combines with J gene TRBJ2-1, with 8 positions matching TRBD2. This CDR3 region has 19 residues. With V trimmed by 2 bases and J by 0 bases, 12 bases remained unmatched. CDR1 is SGHVS and CDR2 is FQNEAQ in the germline V gene. The CDR3 is CASSLRRSSGISSYNEQFV. In DNA form, the CDR3 reads TGTGCCAGCAGCTTACGTAGGAGTAGCGGGATCTCCTCCTACAATGAGCAGTTCGTC.

In regard to this clonotype: The germline gene is not matched at one end of the junction; a read error may be the cause. This chain joins TRBV11-2 and TRBJ2-7; D is possibly TRBD2 (6 bases). CDR3 size: 15 residues. In germline, CDR1 is SGHAT, CDR2 FQNNGV. CDR3 DNA sequence: TGTGCCAGCAACCTCGGCGGGACTCTACCCTGCGAGCAATACTTC. Translated: CASNLGGTLPCEQYF. The complete variable domain, with remaining parts taken from reference TRBV11-2 and TRBJ2-7, reads EAGVAQSPRYKIIEKRQSVAFWCNPISGHATLYWYQQILGQGPKLLIQFQNNGVVDDSQLPKDRFSAERLKGVDSTLKIQPAKLEDSAVYLCASNLGGTLPCEQYFGPGTRLTVT.

As regards this clonotype: Germline is not matched at one junction end, which may reflect a read error. This chain links TRBV6-1 with TRBJ1-3; no definite D call. CDR1 and CDR2 from the germline V gene are MNHNS and SASEGT. CDR3 length: 15 amino acids. The CDR3: CASSPWTSSGNTIYF. CDR3 nucleotides: TGTGCCAGCAGTCCGTGGACCAGCTCTGGAAACACCATATATTTC.

Worth noting for this clonotype: At one end, the junction sequence differs from germline, possibly due to a read error. This chain joins TRBV10-2 and TRBJ2-1, with 7 positions matching TRBD2. The CDR3 totals 17 residues. Germline V gene data show CDR1 as WSHSY and CDR2 as SAAADI. DNA of the CDR3: TGCGCCAGCACTGCCGGGCTGGGGGGGGGATCATACAATGGGCAGTTCTTC. Protein product: CASTAGLGGGSYNGQFF.

The table lists this clonotype with a few counts. A read error may be the cause here, since a much bigger clone is one base away. Without the conserved terminal phenylalanine or tryptophan, this CDR3 likely stems from a read error. The chain recombines TRBV10-3 with TRBJ1-5, with D tentatively TRBD1 (6 bases). CDR3 size: 15 residues. Germline lookup yields CDR1 ENHRY and CDR2 SYGVKD. V was cut by 0 bases and J by 5 bases, with 11 bases left in between. The CDR3 coding sequence is TGTGCCATCAGTGAGTCGTTCCAGGGGTATCAGCCCCAGCATCTT. It codes for CAISESFQGYQPQHL.

This clonotype has ten or more counts. The gene calls are TRBV10-3 and TRBJ1-5, with D unclear. CDR1 is ENHRY, CDR2 SYGVKD, per germline. The ends were cut back, 0 bases at V and 3 bases at J, with 6 bases in the middle. The CDR3 is 14 residues long. The CDR3 here is CAISESSNNQPQHF. The CDR3, as DNA: TGTGCCATCAGTGAGTCGTCGAACAATCAGCCCCAGCATTTT.

As concerns this clonotype: Because it lacks the conserved phenylalanine or tryptophan at the end, this CDR3 is likely a read error. The chain links TRBV11-2 to TRBJ2-2; D is perhaps TRBD2 (6 bases). Germline CDR1 and CDR2: SGHAT and FQNNGV. The V gene lost 3 bases and the J gene lost 7 bases, with 21 bases spanning the gap. The length of the CDR3 is 17 residues. In DNA, the CDR3 is TGTGCCAGCAGCTTGACCCTAGGATGGAGGGCCTTCGGGGAGCTGTTTGTT. It is translated as CASSLTLGWRAFGELFV.

As regards this clonotype: This could be a read error, since a much larger clone is one nucleotide away. The chain joins TRBV5-1 to TRBJ2-3, with 14 bases identical to TRBD2. The CDR3 has 16 amino acids. The V gene's germline CDR1 is SGHRS and CDR2 YFSETQ. This chain's CDR3 is CASSTRLAGGTDMQYF. For the CDR3, the DNA is TGCGCCAGCAGCACCCGACTAGCGGGAGGGACAGATATGCAGTATTTT. Full variable domain (outside the CDR3, taken from reference TRBV5-1 and TRBJ2-3): KAGVTQTPRYLIKTRGQQVTLSCSPISGHRSVSWYQQTPGQGLQFLFEYFSETQRNKGNFPGRFSGRQFSNSRSEMNVSTLELGDSALYLCASSTRLAGGTDMQYFGPGTRLTVL.

The chain links TRBV2 to TRBJ2-5, with 10 bases that match TRBD2. Trimming cost V 0 bases and J 3 bases; bases outside gene matches: 4. This CDR3 has 16 amino acids. CDR1 SNHLY and CDR2 FYNNEI come from the germline V gene. CDR3 nucleotides: TGTGCCAGCAGTGAAGCGCTCCTAGCGGGAGAAGAGACCCAGTACTTC. Protein sequence: CASSEALLAGEETQYF.

The sample holds many counts of this clonotype. The J gene is TRBJ1-4, the V gene TRBV30; perhaps TRBD1 as D (5 bases). There are 14 residues in the CDR3. The germline V gene has CDR1 GTSNPN and CDR2 SVGIG (reference sequence). V lost 4 bases and J 12 bases, leaving 21 bases between the germline ends. The CDR3: CAWKRTSPGTQLFF. In DNA form, the CDR3 reads TGTGCCTGGAAAAGAACGTCCCCCGGGACCCAACTGTTTTTT.

Concerning this clonotype itself: The conserved closing phenylalanine or tryptophan is absent in this CDR3, likely reflecting a read error. The V gene is TRBV2, the J gene TRBJ1-1; D unresolved. The germline gives CDR1 SNHLY, CDR2 FYNNEI. The CDR3 loop spans 13 amino acids. Trimming left V 4 bases short and J 1 base short, with 7 bases between. CDR3 sequence reads: CASSVLGNTEAFI. The CDR3 DNA reads TGTGCCAGCAGTGTACTGGGGAACACTGAAGCTTTCATT.

This clonotype appeared a few times. This may arise from a read error, as a much more abundant clone is one base away. V is TRBV5-6 and J is TRBJ2-3; 8 bases line up with TRBD1. V gave up 6 bases and J gave up 8 bases; unmatched junction bases: 17. The germline V gene has CDR1 SGHDT and CDR2 YYEEEE. CDR3 length: 16 residues. CDR3 in amino acids: CASNRRTGRALGTQYF. CDR3 sequence (DNA): TGTGCCAGCAACCGGAGGACAGGGAGAGCCTTAGGTACGCAGTATTTT.

The rearrangement joins TRBV11-2 to TRBJ1-1; D is ambiguous. The CDR3 extends over 13 amino acids. V shed 2 bases and J shed 5 bases, with 9 bases lying between them. CDR1 and CDR2 from the germline V gene are SGHAT and FQNNGV. Written as DNA, the CDR3 is TGTGCCAGCAGCTTAAACTCGAATACTGAAGCTTTCTTT. Encoded protein: CASSLNSNTEAFF.

This clonotype has only a few counts. A much larger clone lies a single base off, so this may be a read error. The rearrangement uses TRBV7-9 and TRBJ2-5; unclear D gene. The CDR3 is 12 residues long. Germline CDR1 is SEHNR and CDR2 is FQNEAQ (reference sequence). The V gene lost 5 bases and the J gene lost 8 bases, with 12 bases spanning the gap. CDR3 loop: CASSGPRGTQYF. The CDR3 DNA follows: TGTGCCAGCAGCGGCCCCCGAGGAACCCAGTACTTC.

Concerning this clonotype: The junction shows a germline mismatch at one end, possibly a read error. The CDR3 here is CASSSGHSQETHYF. The CDR3, as DNA: TGTGCCAGCAGCTCCGGACACTCCCAAGAGACCCATTACTTC. The V call is TRBV7-3, the J call TRBJ2-5; possible D gene TRBD1, 5 bases. This CDR3 is 14 amino acids long. Germline lookup yields CDR1 SGHTA and CDR2 FQGTGA. The whole variable domain, remainder taken from reference TRBV7-3 and TRBJ2-5, is GAGVSQTPSNKVTEKGKYVELRCDPISGHTALYWYRQSLGQGPEFLIYFQGTGAADDSGLPNDRFFAVRPEGSVSTLKIQRTERGDSAVYLCASSSGHSQETHYFGPGTRLLVL.

This chain links TRBV27 with TRBJ2-5, with TRBD2 matching 7 bases. Germline CDR1 and CDR2: MNHEY and SMNVEV (reference sequence). V was clipped by 5 bases and J by 2 bases; unmatched bases: 11. This CDR3 contains 16 residues. The DNA for the CDR3 is TGTGCCAGCAGTACCCTAATTGGTAGCGGGCAAGAGACCCAGTACTTC. Its protein is CASSTLIGSGQETQYF.

This clonotype was counted at least ten times. J is TRBJ2-7 and V is TRBV6-2 or TRBV6-3; 10 nucleotides align to TRBD2. Looked up from germline, CDR1 is MNHEY and CDR2 is SVGEGT. J gave up 6 bases and V 2 bases, and 7 bases lay outside the gene matches. This CDR3 has 15 amino acids. This CDR3 reads CASSYGASGSIEQYF. The CDR3 nucleotides are TGTGCCAGCAGTTACGGAGCTAGCGGGAGTATCGAGCAGTACTTC.

As to this clonotype: One end of the junction is discordant with germline, which a read error may explain. V gene TRBV11-2 combines with J gene TRBJ2-7; TRBD2 matches at 8 bases. Germline V gene lookup returns CDR1 SGHAT and CDR2 FQNNGV. The CDR3 totals 16 residues. CDR3 nucleotide sequence: TGTGGCAGCAGCCGGTCTGGATTAGCGGGAACCTACGAGCAGTACTTC. Its translation: CGSSRSGLAGTYEQYF.

This clonotype has a handful of counts. CDR3 DNA: TGCGCCAGCAGCTTGGGGACTAGCAATGAGCAGTTCTTC. It is translated as CASSLGTSNEQFF. The rearrangement uses TRBV5-1 and TRBJ2-1; 7 nucleotides line up with TRBD2. CDR3 length equals 13 residues. Germline loops: CDR1 SGHRS, CDR2 YFSETQ. Trimming removed 0 bases from V and 6 bases from J; junction bases left unmatched: 0.

With respect to this clonotype: The junction differs from germline at one of its ends, possibly a read error. The chain recombines TRBV12-3 or TRBV12-4 with TRBJ2-7; 9 bases agree with TRBD1. The CDR3 totals 14 residues. The CDR3 region is CASSTGGLRYEQYF. In nucleotides, the CDR3 is TGTGCAAGCAGCACAGGGGGCCTCAGGTACGAGCAGTACTTC.

The chain uses TRBV18 and TRBJ1-6; 8 nucleotides line up with TRBD1. The CDR3 contains 16 residues. V lost 5 bases, J lost 9 bases, and 12 bases stayed unmatched. Germline CDR1 KGHSH, CDR2 LQKENI. The CDR3 nucleotides read TGTGCCAGCTCATCGGAATACGGACAGGGAGCTTCACCCCTCCACTTT. This codes for CASSSEYGQGASPLHF.

Remarks on this clonotype: The conserved closing phenylalanine or tryptophan is absent in this CDR3, likely reflecting a read error. The chain employs TRBV14 and TRBJ2-5; the D gene is possibly TRBD1 (6 bases). The CDR3 loop spans 14 amino acids. Germline loops: CDR1 SGHDN, CDR2 FVKESK. The ends were cut back, 0 bases at V and 3 bases at J, with 8 bases in the middle. CDR3 region: CASSQEDSEETQYL. In DNA, the CDR3 is TGTGCCAGCAGCCAAGAGGACAGTGAAGAGACCCAGTACCTC.

V gene TRBV20-1 combines with J gene TRBJ1-6; 11 bases are a match to TRBD1. This CDR3 spans 16 amino acids. With 6 bases clipped from V and 2 bases from J, the junction kept 6 bases outside the gene matches. CDR1 is DFQATT, CDR2 SNEGSKA, per germline (reference sequence). The CDR3 loop is CSAHGTGGAYNSPLHF. In DNA form, the CDR3 reads TGCAGTGCCCATGGGACAGGGGGGGCCTATAATTCACCCCTCCACTTT.

In regard to this clonotype: A much larger clone differs by one base, so this may be a read error. The chain links TRBV7-8 to TRBJ1-5, with 10 bases that match TRBD1. The germline V gene has CDR1 SGHVS and CDR2 FQNEAQ. The CDR3 has 16 amino acids. CDR3 in DNA: TGTGCCAGCAGCCCAGGGGACAGGGGAAGGTGGCAGCCCCGGCATTTT. Its protein product is CASSPGDRGRWQPRHF.

This sequence joins TRBV7-2 and TRBJ2-2; possible D gene TRBD1, 6 bases. The CDR3 is 15 residues long. V was pared by 5 bases and J by 5 bases, with 15 bases between. Per germline, CDR1 SGHTA and CDR2 FQGNSA. The CDR3 is CASSPRRGLTGELFF. The CDR3 DNA reads TGTGCCAGCAGCCCCCGAAGGGGGTTAACCGGGGAGCTGTTTTTT.

As for this clonotype: The junction departs from the called germline gene at one end, perhaps through a read error. The gene calls are TRBV29-1 and TRBJ2-7; D remains unclear. From germline, CDR1 is SQVTM and CDR2 ANQGSEA. The CDR3 is 13 residues long. The CDR3 sequence is CSVHKPRSYERYF. As DNA, the CDR3 is TGCAGCGTCCACAAACCCCGATCCTACGAGCGGTACTTC.

This clonotype was seen a single time. A read error may explain this, as a much larger clone is one base away. The gene calls are TRBV14 and TRBJ2-3, with D tentatively TRBD1 (5 bases). Germline V gene sequence: CDR1 SGHDN, CDR2 FVKESK. V lost 3 bases and J 10 bases, leaving 14 bases between the germline ends. The CDR3 has 13 residues. The CDR3 DNA is TGTGCCAGCAGCCACCTCGGACAATCACCGCAGTATTTT. It translates to CASSHLGQSPQYF.